Each of the 16 T cell receptor beta chains below was sequenced from the same sample in a study of blood T cell repertoires in COVID-19 (dated by TCRdb to the early 2020s). The method behind the library was the immunoSEQ multiplex PCR assay. The table comes from immuneACCESS by way of TCRdb, which keeps in-frame sequences with V and J called. Part of the clones is missing from these tables; in studies checked, under half for an unresolved V gene and the rest for unknown reasons. The table for this sample lists 50,000 to 70,000 clones; about 88% of them were counted only once. Approximately 7% of the sample is held by the ten biggest clonotypes. The sequencing input was peripheral blood. All receptors come from a human donor with active COVID-19. The donor label of this sample is uncertain.

V gene TRBV2 combines with J gene TRBJ2-1; 10 bases agree with TRBD2. The junction had 6 bases not matched to a gene; V was cut back by 6 bases and J by 4 bases. The CDR3 is made up of 15 amino acids. CDR1 and CDR2 (germline): SNHLY, FYNNEI. The CDR3 protein is CASRTGTSDYNEQFF. CDR3 in DNA: TGTGCCAGCAGGACCGGGACTAGCGATTACAATGAGCAGTTCTTC.

The V and J genes are TRBV19 and TRBJ1-4, with D perhaps TRBD1 (6 bases). With 9 bases removed from V and 11 bases from J, the gap between germline ends came to 25 bases. The CDR3 contains 15 residues. Germline V lookup: CDR1 LNHDA, CDR2 SQIVND (reference sequence). The CDR3 loop is CASVERGRQESKLFF. The DNA for the CDR3 is TGTGCCAGCGTCGAAAGGGGTAGACAGGAGAGTAAACTGTTTTTT.

The chain is built from TRBV7-2 and TRBJ2-1; 10 bases map to TRBD1. The CDR3 has 17 residues. J gave up 3 bases and V 2 bases, and 7 bases lay outside the gene matches. Germline CDR1 SGHTA, CDR2 FQGNSA. The CDR3 reads CASSLWGTGELYNEQFF. In DNA, the CDR3 is TGTGCCAGCAGCTTATGGGGGACAGGGGAGCTCTACAATGAGCAGTTCTTC.

The rearrangement joins TRBV19 to TRBJ1-5; perhaps TRBD1 as D (5 bases). Between the trimmed V and J ends, which lost 4 bases and 2 bases, there was a span of 12 bases. Germline lookup yields CDR1 LNHDA and CDR2 SQIVND (reference sequence). The CDR3 is made up of 15 amino acids. The DNA for the CDR3 is TGTGCCAGTAGTACGGTACAGGTCCGCAATCAGCCCCAGCATTTT. Its translation: CASSTVQVRNQPQHF.

This clone was recorded once. This chain uses TRBV28 with TRBJ2-7; TRBD1 matches 10 bases. V lost 4 bases, J lost 2 bases, and 14 bases stayed unmatched. The CDR3 extends over 18 amino acids. Germline CDR1 reads MDHEN; CDR2 reads SYDVKM. The CDR3 protein is CASSSRQGAIKRTYEQYF. For the CDR3, the DNA is TGTGCCAGCAGTTCCCGACAGGGGGCTATTAAGCGGACCTACGAGCAGTACTTC.

The rearrangement joins TRBV20-1 to TRBJ2-7; 8 nucleotides align to TRBD1. Looked up from germline, CDR1 is DFQATT and CDR2 is SNEGSKA (reference sequence). The CDR3 consists of 14 residues. After removal of 3 bases from V and 0 bases from J, the junction contained 4 bases not matched to a gene. In DNA, the CDR3 is TGCAGTGCTAGTAGGGGGACAGGCTCCTACGAGCAGTACTTC. This codes for CSASRGTGSYEQYF.

The chain couples TRBV15 to TRBJ1-4; 7 positions agree with TRBD1. CDR3 length: 15 amino acids. The germline CDR1 and CDR2 sequences are LNHNV and YYDKDF (reference sequence). V gave up 0 bases and J gave up 6 bases; unmatched junction bases: 4. CDR3 sequence: CATSRDSRGDEKLFF. Here the CDR3 DNA reads TGTGCCACCAGCAGAGATAGCAGGGGGGATGAAAAACTGTTTTTT.

V and J are TRBV5-6 and TRBJ2-7, with TRBD2 as a possible D gene (6 bases). Germline loops: CDR1 SGHDT, CDR2 YYEEEE. CDR3 length: 15 residues. Between the trimmed V and J ends, which lost 1 base and 3 bases, there was a span of 14 bases. The CDR3 sequence is CASSLMGGAGYEQYF. The CDR3 DNA reads as TGTGCCAGCAGCTTGATGGGGGGAGCAGGCTACGAGCAGTACTTC.

This chain links TRBV6-2 or TRBV6-3 with TRBJ1-1, with D tentatively TRBD1 (6 bases). There are 16 residues in the CDR3. V gave up 2 bases and J gave up 0 bases, with 13 bases separating them. Germline CDR1 reads MNHEY; CDR2 reads SVGEGT. The DNA for the CDR3 is TGTGCCAGCAGTTACGGGACACTTAGGCTGAACACTGAAGCTTTCTTT. This translates into CASSYGTLRLNTEAFF.

The rearrangement uses TRBV5-6 and TRBJ1-5; 8 bases line up with TRBD1. Trimming cost V 4 bases and J 0 bases; bases outside gene matches: 6. Germline V CDR1 and CDR2: SGHDT, YYEEEE. The CDR3 extends over 16 amino acids. In DNA form, the CDR3 reads TGTGCCAGCAGCACCTTAGGACAGGGTAGCAATCAGCCCCAGCATTTT. Protein product: CASSTLGQGSNQPQHF.

The rearrangement joins TRBV28 to TRBJ1-2, with 12 nucleotides matching TRBD1. This CDR3 is 14 amino acids long. Germline V gives CDR1 MDHEN, CDR2 SYDVKM. Trimming at V came to 5 bases and at J to 7 bases, leaving 5 bases not matched to a gene. The CDR3 protein is CASSRGQGAIGYTF. The CDR3, as DNA: TGTGCCAGCAGTCGGGGACAGGGGGCGATTGGCTACACCTTC.

This rearrangement joins TRBV28 to TRBJ1-6, with D perhaps matching TRBD1 (5 bases). The germline V and J ends were trimmed by 11 bases and 7 bases, with 12 bases remaining between them. The CDR3 consists of 12 residues. The germline V gene encodes CDR1 MDHEN and CDR2 SYDVKM. CDR3 residues: CASKQGNSPLHF. CDR3 sequence (DNA): TGTGCCTCCAAGCAGGGAAATTCACCCCTCCACTTT.

CDR3 DNA sequence: TGCGCCAGCAGCCCGACAGCCCTCTCCTACGAGCAGTACTTC. It yields the protein CASSPTALSYEQYF. The chain links TRBV4-1 to TRBJ2-7, with a possible D match to TRBD1 (5 bases). V lost 4 bases to trimming and J lost 0 bases, with 10 bases between them. Germline V lookup: CDR1 MGHRA, CDR2 YSYEKL. The CDR3 has 14 residues.

The rearrangement links TRBV6-5 to TRBJ1-4; the match to TRBD1 covers 9 bases. This CDR3 has 15 amino acids. Looked up from germline, CDR1 is MNHEY and CDR2 is SVGAGI. Germline trimming cut 2 bases from V and 6 bases from J; bases unmatched to any gene: 4. CDR3 region: CASSYGDREHEKLFF. In nucleotides, the CDR3 is TGTGCCAGCAGTTACGGGGACAGGGAGCATGAAAAACTGTTTTTT.

This rearrangement joins TRBV5-1 to TRBJ1-1; TRBD1 matches 8 bases. The V gene's germline CDR1 is SGHRS and CDR2 YFSETQ. This CDR3 has 16 amino acids. The V gene end was trimmed by 0 bases and the J gene end by 5 bases; junction bases not matched to a gene: 9. The CDR3 here is CASSLDDTGGKTEAFF. The CDR3 bases are TGCGCCAGCAGCTTGGACGATACAGGGGGTAAAACTGAAGCTTTCTTT.

The chain combines TRBV2 with TRBJ2-2; no definite D call. Germline V gene sequence: CDR1 SNHLY, CDR2 FYNNEI. This CDR3 is built from 15 residues. Trimming took off 2 bases at V and 2 bases at J, with 9 bases between the two ends. This CDR3 reads CASSEFGKNTGELFF. CDR3 coding DNA: TGTGCCAGCAGTGAATTTGGCAAAAACACCGGGGAGCTGTTTTTT.